The 9 T cell receptor beta chains listed next were all sequenced from one sample in a study of control samples from healthy donors and cancer patients. TCRdb keeps only in-frame clones here, not all; method: immunoSEQ multiplex PCR. The profile shows approximately 58,000 clones, around 87% of them singletons. The sequenced sample was PBMCs. These receptors were taken from a man in his sixties with head and neck cancer.

V and J are TRBV19 and TRBJ2-2, with D unresolved. Germline values: CDR1 LNHDA, CDR2 SQIVND (reference sequence). Trimming pared 7 bases from V and 0 bases from J, leaving 9 bases between. CDR3 size: 14 residues. The CDR3 DNA is TGTGCCAGTACGGCAGTCGCGAACACCGGGGAGCTGTTTTTT. It yields the protein CASTAVANTGELFF.

J is TRBJ1-1 and V is TRBV28, with D possibly matching TRBD1 (6 bases). The germline V gene has CDR1 MDHEN and CDR2 SYDVKM. V gave up 3 bases and J gave up 4 bases, with 12 bases separating them. The CDR3 is made up of 14 amino acids. The CDR3 DNA follows: TGTGCCAGCAGTTTCCTTGGGGGCAGCACTGAAGCTTTCTTT. Encoded protein: CASSFLGGSTEAFF. Full variable domain (outside the CDR3, taken from reference TRBV28 and TRBJ1-1): DVKVTQSSRYLVKRTGEKVFLECVQDMDHENMFWYRQDPGLGLRLIYFSYDVKMKEKGDIPEGYSVSREKKERFSLILESASTNQTSMYLCASSFLGGSTEAFFGQGTRLTVV.

The chain has TRBV2 and TRBJ2-7, with TRBD2 matching 8 bases. The CDR3 totals 14 residues. Germline assignment: CDR1 SNHLY and CDR2 FYNNEI. The ends lost 7 bases at V and 2 bases at J; junction bases unmatched: 7. The CDR3 loop reads CASTAGGIPYEQYF. The CDR3 nucleotides read TGTGCCAGCACCGCGGGGGGTATCCCCTACGAGCAGTACTTC. The full variable domain, its missing parts supplied by reference TRBV2 and TRBJ2-7, is EPEVTQTPSHQVTQMGQEVILRCVPISNHLYFYWYRQILGQKVEFLVSFYNNEISEKSEIFDDQFSVERPDGSNFTLKIRSTKLEDSAMYFCASTAGGIPYEQYFGPGTRLTVT.

This sequence joins TRBV14 and TRBJ1-1; weak D call: TRBD1 (5 bases). The V end lost 0 bases, the J end lost 4 bases, and 15 bases lay between the germline ends. Germline CDR1 reads SGHDN; CDR2 reads FVKESK. The CDR3 spans 16 residues. CDR3 in DNA: TGTGCCAGCAGCCAAGATCTGGGGACGGTCTCCACTGAAGCTTTCTTT. The encoded protein is CASSQDLGTVSTEAFF.

The chain recombines TRBV4-3 with TRBJ1-4; TRBD1 matches at 7 bases. With V trimmed by 3 bases and J by 5 bases, 9 bases remained unmatched. Germline V gives CDR1 LGHNA, CDR2 YSLEER. CDR3 length: 16 residues. The CDR3 loop reads CASSHTQGLLNEKLFF. DNA for the CDR3: TGCGCCAGCAGCCACACACAGGGGCTACTGAATGAAAAACTGTTTTTT.

The chain recombines TRBV9 with TRBJ2-5; D unclear. The CDR3 sequence is 13 residues long. Trimming stripped 0 bases from V and 5 bases from J, with 8 bases between. Germline lookup yields CDR1 SGDLS and CDR2 YYNGEE. The CDR3: CASSVVGSETQYF. The CDR3 nucleotides are TGTGCCAGCAGCGTAGTAGGGTCGGAGACCCAGTACTTC.

The chain couples TRBV9 to TRBJ2-2; D gene unclear. There are 14 residues in the CDR3. Trimming removed 5 bases from V and 7 bases from J, with 15 bases in between. CDR1 and CDR2 from the germline V gene are SGDLS and YYNGEE. DNA for the CDR3: TGTGCCAGCAGTGTCGCGGTAGCCCACGGGGAGCTGTTTTTT. Translated: CASSVAVAHGELFF.

V and J are TRBV2 and TRBJ2-5, with a possible D match to TRBD2 (7 bases). The CDR3 is made up of 14 amino acids. In germline, CDR1 is SNHLY, CDR2 FYNNEI. The V gene lost 6 bases and the J gene lost 3 bases, with 14 bases spanning the gap. CDR3 sequence (DNA): TGTGCCAGCAGATACAGGGAGGGAGAAGAGACCCAGTACTTC. It yields the protein CASRYREGEETQYF.

The chain employs TRBV7-2 and TRBJ2-7; D is perhaps TRBD1 or TRBD2 (5 bases each). V shed 5 bases and J shed 9 bases, with 26 bases lying between them. There are 16 residues in the CDR3. From germline, CDR1 is SGHTA and CDR2 FQGNSA. The CDR3 region has the DNA TGTGCCAGCAGCCTAAACGGCGCTAGCTGGGGCGGGTCGCAGTACTTC. Its protein product is CASSLNGASWGGSQYF.